This TCR beta chain emerged from a study of T cells in Graves' hyperthyroidism and ophthalmopathy (dated by TCRdb to between 2019 and 2020). Background for the entire study: Peripheral blood samples were taken at initial diagnosis, before any treatment was given. A discovery cohort of about a hundred patients, roughly 45 with Graves' ophthalmopathy and 55 to 60 with stable Graves' hyperthyroidism, was used to find distinguishing TCR V-J signatures. Prospective prediction of ophthalmopathy was tested in an independent validation cohort of 18 to 20 hyperthyroidism patients and 15 to 17 patients who later progressed to ophthalmopathy. The 95 to 100 discovery patients were randomly divided into training and test sets at a 7:3 ratio. Thyroid tissue and blood T-cell repertoires from about six Graves' hyperthyroidism patients were also compared in the study. Following sampling, methimazole starting at 30 mg daily was given to hyperthyroidism patients, and high-dose intravenous methylprednisolone was given to ophthalmopathy patients. The paper describes TCR Vbeta CDR3 sequencing of roughly 130 peripheral blood samples, made up of some 40 ophthalmopathy patients, roughly 72 hyperthyroidism patients and 17 progressor patients. Results the study describes overall, beyond this receptor: In validation, the model predicted progression to ophthalmopathy with over 60% sensitivity and around 72% specificity, a median of around 6.6 months before onset. Blood samples also contained most of the expanded thyroid clonotypes (frequency above 0.001), which suggests that blood repertoires may reflect thyroid immune responses. Ophthalmopathy was separated from stable hyperthyroidism by a 13 V-J signature model, with just over 85% sensitivity and around 81% specificity obtained in cross-validation and 80%/75% obtained in testing. Sample size was not statistically predetermined, and investigators were not blinded to group allocation.

Moderately to severely active disease, a Clinical Activity Score of at least 3, a NOSPECS grade of at least 4, and a duration under 3 months were present in ophthalmopathy patients. The study excluded patients with uncontrolled infections, other autoimmune diseases, pregnancy or lactation. Clinical symptoms, serum thyroxine and TRAb, thyroid ultrasound, and orbital computed tomography formed the basis for the diagnoses. PBMCs were separated from 8 to 10 ml of fresh peripheral blood using Ficoll-Paque density gradient centrifugation. Total RNA was extracted with Trizol reagent, and quality was checked on an Agilent 2100 Bioanalyzer. CDR1 and CDR2 (SGHKS, YYEKEE) derive from the germline V gene (reference sequence). The CDR3, cysteine through phenylalanine, is 15 amino acids long. Here the CDR3 DNA is all that survives: 45 bases in frame from base 1. V loses 9 bases, J loses 2 bases, and the germline ends lie 19 bases apart.

TCR beta CDR3 regions were amplified from RNA transcripts. A first-round RT-PCR of the TCR CDR3 used the HTBI primer set with the Qiagen OneStep RT-PCR kit. Libraries were constructed in a second round of multiplex PCR, after which size selection and purification were performed. Paired-end sequencing of the libraries was performed with 100 bp reads on an Illumina HiSeq2000. The authors' analysis ran thus. SOAPnuke was used to process the raw data, removing reads that contained adapters or uncalled bases, had a mean Phred below 15, or lacked an exact match to the constant primer or identifier. High-quality paired reads were merged using COPE v1.2.5, and each unique nucleotide sequence was defined as a clonotype. MiTCR v1.1 was used to align the clonotypes against IMGT TRBV, TRBD and TRBJ reference segments. The analysis included only V-J combinations with a frequency above 0.0001, which together covered around 99% of the repertoires. The TCS score was defined as the ratio of F50 (clonal expansion) to E x V (chaos), calculated using BLOSUM62-based TCRdist between CDR3 peptides within each V-J. Welch's t-statistics and random forest reduced fewer than 600 V-J features to some 14, which were used in a naive Bayes classifier (R e1071). TCRdb trimmed public reads at Q25 via fastp, called clones via MiXCR and kept in-frame beta chains. Entries are consolidated by CDR3 protein sequence, retaining the most common genes and DNA. The V and J calls, along with clone size, are taken from TCRdb and not from the paper's own processing. In this sample the table shows about 600,000 distinct CDR3 sequences, more than 15% of which occur a single time. The biggest ten clones account for roughly 3% of the sample.

In its sample, this clonotype was seen many times. No cognate antigen has been identified for it. Within one base of it there is no much larger clone, and no base qualities were kept. The TCR comes from a woman between 40 and 50 years old with Graves' ophthalmopathy. The sequence joins TRBV5-5 to TRBJ2-3; the D region possibly corresponds to TRBD1 (5 bases align). The sequenced sample was blood. CDR3 loop: CATRRGWFDTDTQYF. In nucleotide form, the sequence is TGTGCCACGAGAAGGGGTTGGTTCGACACAGATACGCAGTATTTT. The full variable domain, with segments outside the CDR3 supplied by the reference TRBV5-5 and TRBJ2-3 proteins, appears as DAGVTQSPTHLIKTRGQQVTLRCSPISGHKSVSWYQQVLGQGPQFIFQYYEKEERGRGNFPDRFSARQFPNYSSELNVNALLLGDSALYLCATRRGWFDTDTQYFGPGTRLTVL.